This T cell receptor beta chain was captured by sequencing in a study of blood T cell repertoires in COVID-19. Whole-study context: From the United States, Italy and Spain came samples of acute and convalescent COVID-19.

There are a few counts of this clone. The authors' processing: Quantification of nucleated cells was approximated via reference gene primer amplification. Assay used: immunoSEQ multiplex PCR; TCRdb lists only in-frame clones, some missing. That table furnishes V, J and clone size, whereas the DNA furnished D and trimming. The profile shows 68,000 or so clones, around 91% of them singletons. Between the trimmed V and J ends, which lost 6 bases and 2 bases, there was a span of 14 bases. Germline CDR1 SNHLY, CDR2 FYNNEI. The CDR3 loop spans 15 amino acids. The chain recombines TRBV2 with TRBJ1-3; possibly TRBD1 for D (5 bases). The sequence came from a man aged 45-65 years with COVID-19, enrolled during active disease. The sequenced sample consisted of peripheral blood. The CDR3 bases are TGTGCCAGCAGCCAACTTACAGGAGCTGGAAACACCATATATTTT. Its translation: CASSQLTGAGNTIYF.